The clone carrying this T cell receptor (beta chain) appeared a single time. The antigen remains unidentified. PCR employed 60 Vbeta and 13 Jbeta primers. The method was immunoSEQ multiplex PCR; TCRdb's version includes in-frame clones alone and lacks a portion of them. Found here are about 150,000 clones, about 88% of them singletons; the top ten hold 2% to 2.5%. Germline-derived CDR1 and CDR2 are SGHRS and YFSETQ. J gave up 5 bases and V 7 bases, and 7 bases lay outside the gene matches. The CDR3 runs 14 residues. This entry comes from a study of cytomegalovirus exposure and HLA in healthy donors. Study-level results: It was 160 or so TCR beta chains that were listed as cytomegalovirus-associated.

The chain has TRBV5-1 and TRBJ2-7; 12 bases fit TRBD2. The clonotype originates from a woman younger than 35 in good health and CMV-seronegative. Sequenced: PBMCs. The CDR3, as DNA: TGCGCCAGCGGTCTAGCGGGAGGGCCCCACGAGCAGTACTTC. Protein product: CASGLAGGPHEQYF.